The source of this T cell receptor beta chain is a study of cytomegalovirus exposure and HLA in healthy donors (dated by TCRdb to about 2017). Broadly, across the study: According to an earlier analysis of a few hundred of the donors, some 180 million T cells yielded 120 million or so unique TCR beta sequences and roughly 280 Gb of sequence data. Alongside the repertoire data, information on donor age, sex, ethnicity and CMV serostatus was compiled. Typing coverage differed by locus: A, B, C, DRB1 and DQB1 were typed in roughly 629-630 donors, DQA1 in roughly 500, DPA1 in some 600, and DPB1 in 472. An early release covering roughly 640 HLA-typed donors comprised approximately 300 gigabases of sequencing data and about 90 million unique TCR sequences. The study was designed to test whether signatures of past pathogen exposure could be identified by cataloging public T cell receptors. Along with the roughly 700-subject first cohort, a separate validation cohort of roughly 110 different subjects was used. A later analysis re-analyzed previously published TCR beta repertoires from about 600 donors and added high-resolution HLA genotyping to study TCR occurrence patterns. Of the 300 to 400 genotyped donors, roughly 80% fell in the genetic ancestry cluster associated with self-reported Caucasian donors. To decide whether each TCR beta V gene segment behaved as functional or pseudogenic, an earlier analysis of nearly 600 of the donors relied on high-throughput TCR beta sequencing. Genome-wide SNP genotypes for about 55% of the roughly 670 donors were used in a later genetic analysis, which treated that subset as a discovery cohort. Rather than drawing on any new phenotypic data, the later analysis identified candidate immune exposures from TCR beta sequences and the way those sequences occurred across donors. Every repertoire in the discovery cohort had been generated on one and the same sequencing platform. The study used immunosequencing to profile the T cell repertoires of hundreds of subjects and linked those repertoires to cytomegalovirus serostatus. A few DR-DQ haplotypes were treated as single units for association and clustering because of strong linkage in the cohort. To predict cytomegalovirus infection status, the study combined high-throughput TCR immunosequencing, statistical association of individual TCRs with disease status, and machine learning. HLA typing included class I and class II loci at four-digit resolution. Across some 400 genotyped donors of the cohort, an average of approximately 240,000 unique TCR beta nucleotide sequences per donor were sequenced, and roughly 18% of those sequences were non-productive.

The cohort consisted of fewer than 700 healthy bone marrow donors. Cohort members were all nominally healthy when sampled, although unrecorded immune exposures were likely present. The donor was CMV seropositive and belonged to the group of more than 250 seropositive cohort members. Every donor gave a peripheral blood sample, and the peripheral blood mononuclear cells from that sample were used for TCR beta sequencing. Genomic DNA was extracted from the blood cell samples with the Qiagen DNeasy Blood Extraction Kit. Overall results and qualifications from the work: In a later analysis, HLA-associated TCR beta chains showed more clonal expansion and lower generation probabilities than non-associated chains that were equally common. According to a later genetic analysis, donors in an Asian-associated ancestry cluster had fewer N-insertions in productive TCRs than the approximately 700-donor mean. Most TCR sequences were observed very rarely across donors, whereas some public TCRs were present in many individuals. A further reported finding was that TCR beta sequences accurately predicted the HLA-A and HLA-B alleles for most subjects in the first cohort. A total of 150 or so TCR beta chains were listed by the study as associated with cytomegalovirus. A later genetic analysis associated a missense DCLRE1C variant with V-gene and J-gene trimming of TCR beta chains, and an independent cohort replicated the association. This cohort had only TCR beta chains sequenced, and the lack of alpha or paired-chain data limited which features could be detected. Strong co-occurrence of HLA alleles, especially DR and DQ, made assigning TCR associations to individual alleles difficult. A cluster of highly shared sequence variants was judged likely to represent a technical artifact of the sequencing pipeline. According to a later analysis, parvovirus B19, influenza, CMV and Epstein-Barr virus appeared linked to several top co-occurrence clusters. Linkage disequilibrium might explain the correlated functional status among segregating V segments, but an unknown experimental factor could not be excluded. Because the 87-base-pair reads could not distinguish some IMGT-functional V segments, including TRBV6-2 and TRBV6-3, those segments were excluded. In a later analysis, the rate of TCR association differed among HLA loci, with DRB1 alleles having the most associated TCRs and HLA-C alleles having the fewest. Because counts were too low, roughly 17 rarely observed V segments, including chromosome 9 orphons, were left out of the earlier analysis of about 500 of the donors. The authors suggested that the approach could potentially be extended to other disease states and immunological phenotypes. Specific HLA alleles were associated with over 15,000 TCR beta sequences at a false discovery rate of 0.05 in a later analysis. The classifier was reported to diagnose cytomegalovirus status with high specificity and sensitivity in both the original and validation cohorts. Broadly in line with IMGT annotations, most TCR beta V segments showed up in productive rearrangements about 87% or about 30% of the time in an earlier analysis of 450 to 750 of the donors. In vitro tests confirmed that a few of the cytomegalovirus-associated TCR beta chains recognize cytomegalovirus antigens. The presence/absence analyses assumed that sequencing depth was roughly uniform across donors, and that assumption may not be true. Immune exposure information for the cohort was limited to CMV serostatus. Because HLA typing was missing for some donors at each locus, association tests included only the typed subset. A later analysis found that most CMV-associated TCR beta chains appeared HLA-restricted, with HLA associations seemingly driven largely by CMV exposure.

Regarding this clone: Its specific antigen is unknown. Within one base of it there is no much larger clone, and no base qualities were kept.

Library preparation employed the immunoSEQ multiplex PCR assay. For the multiplex PCR, a mixture combining 60 forward primers for TCR Vbeta segments and 13 reverse primers for TCR Jbeta segments was used. The CDR3 region of rearranged TCR beta genes was amplified from genomic DNA with a multiplex PCR assay. The Illumina HiSeq System was used to sequence the amplified TCR beta libraries as 87-base-pair reads. The source study handled its data this way. A later analysis counted approximately 84 million unique TCR beta chains across the 550 to 800 repertoires, and some 11 million of these chains were shared by at least two donors. A nearest-neighbor algorithm error-corrected the raw reads and collapsed the reads into unique sequences, merging closely related sequences to remove PCR and sequencing errors. V, D and J gene segments were assigned by aligning CDR3 sequences to IMGT reference sequences. For a sequence to be retained, a match of at least six nucleotides to both a V gene segment and a J gene segment was required. A rearrangement was called productive if the CDR3 had no stop codons and remained in frame with V and J, and every other rearrangement was called non-productive. Following IMGT convention, CDR3 was defined as the stretch from the second conserved V-encoded cysteine to the conserved J-encoded phenylalanine. In an earlier analysis of 500 to 650 of the donors, sequences lacking an unambiguous match to a single V gene segment were excluded. An earlier analysis of 587 of the donors called V segments functional above 56.7% productive rearrangements and segregating when the between-donor standard deviation exceeded 5%. A statistical classification framework was built for diagnosing cytomegalovirus status from the catalog of TCR beta chain sequences. V and J gene assignment, in a later analysis, came from comparing TCR nucleotide sequences with IMGT/GENE-DB human TR gene sequences. The TCRdist pipeline was used in a later analysis to assign CDR3 sequences and most-parsimonious VDJ recombination scenarios. In a later analysis, every TCR beta chain was defined by the combination of its CDR3 amino acid sequence and its V-gene family, and reads without a unique V-gene family were dropped. In a later analysis, a few hundred highly shared, low-generation-probability nucleotide sequences were removed to address suspected cross-contamination and a sequencing artifact. In a later analysis, a clonal expansion index was calculated for each public chain from normalized within-repertoire ranks of inferred template counts. In a later analysis, generation probabilities were computed with a VDJ recombination model fitted to out-of-frame rearrangements, and the resulting probabilities were checked against IGoR. In a later analysis, TCR-TCR, TCR-HLA and TCR-CMV co-occurrence was scored with hypergeometric tests, and a repertoire-size bias correction was applied to TCR pairs. In a later analysis, false discovery rates were estimated by permuting HLA or CMV assignments 20 times. In a later analysis, co-occurring TCRs were grouped with DBSCAN, and TCRdist sequence similarity was added when clustering was performed within HLA-allele-positive subsets. Repertoires with fewer than 30,000 or more than 120,000 public chains were left out of co-occurrence clustering, as were about 5 repertoires with anomalous nucleotide sharing. TCRdb re-hosts the immuneACCESS table, in-frame sequences only. Its copies lack some clones; in the studies checked, an unresolved V gene accounts for under half of them, and the cause for the rest is not known. V and J calls and clone size come straight from that table; D and trimming were deduced from the DNA. This sample comprises 150,000 to 250,000 clones, 65% to 80% of them detected only once. The ten top clones hold 4.4% of the sample.

The germline V gene encodes CDR1 SGHNT and CDR2 YENEEA. There are 14 amino acids in the CDR3, from cysteine to phenylalanine inclusive. CDR3 DNA only is kept here, 42 bases in frame from base 1. Trimming removed 4 bases from V and 5 bases from J, leaving 14 bases between the germline ends. The chain was built from TRBV11-3 and TRBJ1-1; 5 matching bases give a weak D call of TRBD1. The sequence was obtained from a woman aged 25 to 39 in good health and CMV-seropositive. Sequencing used PBMCs. The CDR3 protein is CASSSGGTGTEAFF. The sequenced DNA: TGTGCCAGCAGCTCCGGAGGGACGGGGACTGAAGCTTTCTTT.